A selection of T cell receptor beta chains follows, all from one sample in a study of blood T cell repertoires in COVID-19. The method was immunoSEQ multiplex PCR; TCRdb's version includes in-frame clones alone and lacks a portion of them. This table holds roughly 30,000 clones, 84% found once. Sequencing was carried out using peripheral blood. Receptor source: a man at least 80 years old with active COVID-19. CDR3s include the opening cysteine and the closing phenylalanine or tryptophan. Fields, in order: V gene, J gene, D gene, CDR3 DNA, CDR3 protein. D genes are given only for firm matches.

>TRBV18|TRBJ1-1|.
TGTGCCAGCTCACCCCCCTCAGGGAACACTGAAGCTTTCTTT
CASSPPSGNTEAFF
>TRBV5-1|TRBJ2-3|TRBD1
TGCGCCAGCAGCTTGGCGTCAGGGGGCTCAGATACGCAGTATTTT
CASSLASGGSDTQYF
>TRBV2|TRBJ1-4|.
TGTGCCAGCGGGCGTGCAACTAATGAAAAACTGTTTTTT
CASGRATNEKLFF
>TRBV7-3|TRBJ2-5|.
TGTGCCAGCAGCTCCACAGGGATCGAGACCCAGTACTTC
CASSSTGIETQYF
>TRBV30|TRBJ1-5|.
TGTGCCTGGAGTGTCCCAGGTACTCCAAGCAATCAGCCCCAGCATTTT
CAWSVPGTPSNQPQHF
>TRBV3-1/TRBV3-2|TRBJ1-5|TRBD1
TGTGCCAGCAGCCAAGATAGACAGGGGACCCAGCATTTT
CASSQDRQGTQHF
>TRBV28|TRBJ1-2|TRBD1
TGTGCCAGCAGTACTGGACAGGGCGGCTACACCTTC
CASSTGQGGYTF
>TRBV20-1|TRBJ1-2|TRBD1
TGCAGTGCTGGGGACAGGGGGGGCTACACCTTC
CSAGDRGGYTF
>TRBV20-1|TRBJ1-1|TRBD1
TGCAGTGCTAGTCCTGGACAGGGGAACTACACTGAAGCTTTCTTT
CSASPGQGNYTEAFF
>TRBV5-1|TRBJ1-2|.
TGCGCCAGCAGCTTGGATTTCGGGGTTTTGGGGGGCTACACCTTC
CASSLDFGVLGGYTF